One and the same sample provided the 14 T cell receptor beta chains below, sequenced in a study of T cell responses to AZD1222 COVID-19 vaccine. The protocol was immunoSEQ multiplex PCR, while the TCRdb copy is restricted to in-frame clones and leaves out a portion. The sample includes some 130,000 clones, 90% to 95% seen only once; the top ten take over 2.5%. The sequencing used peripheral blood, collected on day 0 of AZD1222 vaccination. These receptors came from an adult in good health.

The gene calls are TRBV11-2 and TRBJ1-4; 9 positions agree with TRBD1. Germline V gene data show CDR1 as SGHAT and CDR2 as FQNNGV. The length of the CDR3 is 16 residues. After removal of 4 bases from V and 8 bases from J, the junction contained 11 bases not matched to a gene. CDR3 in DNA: TGTGCCAGCAGCTCCAACGGACAGGGGTTAGACGAAAAACTGTTTTTT. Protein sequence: CASSSNGQGLDEKLFF.

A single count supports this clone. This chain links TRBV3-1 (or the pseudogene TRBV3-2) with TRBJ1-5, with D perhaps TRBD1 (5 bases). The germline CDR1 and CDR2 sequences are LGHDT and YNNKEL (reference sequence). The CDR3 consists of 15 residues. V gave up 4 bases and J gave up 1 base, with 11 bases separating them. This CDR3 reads CASSPEGLSNQPQHF. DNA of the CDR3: TGTGCCAGCAGCCCCGAGGGGCTGAGCAATCAGCCCCAGCATTTT.

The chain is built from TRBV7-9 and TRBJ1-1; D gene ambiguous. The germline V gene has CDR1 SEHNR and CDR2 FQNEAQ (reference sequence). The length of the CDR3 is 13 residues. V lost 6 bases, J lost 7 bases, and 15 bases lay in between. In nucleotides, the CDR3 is TGTGCCAGCAGACCTACGTTGGGCCGTGAAGCTTTCTTT. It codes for CASRPTLGREAFF.

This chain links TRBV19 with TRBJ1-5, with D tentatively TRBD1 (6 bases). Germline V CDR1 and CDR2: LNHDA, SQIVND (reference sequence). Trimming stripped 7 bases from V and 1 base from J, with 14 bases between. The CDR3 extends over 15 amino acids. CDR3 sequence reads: CASMGADRSNQPQHF. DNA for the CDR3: TGTGCCAGTATGGGAGCGGACAGAAGCAATCAGCCCCAGCATTTT.

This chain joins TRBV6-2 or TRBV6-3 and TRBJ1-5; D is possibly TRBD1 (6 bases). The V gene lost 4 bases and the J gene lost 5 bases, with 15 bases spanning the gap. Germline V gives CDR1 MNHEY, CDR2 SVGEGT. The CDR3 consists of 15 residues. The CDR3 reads CASSSTGLQDQPQHF. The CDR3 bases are TGTGCCAGCAGTTCCACAGGGTTACAGGATCAGCCCCAGCATTTT.

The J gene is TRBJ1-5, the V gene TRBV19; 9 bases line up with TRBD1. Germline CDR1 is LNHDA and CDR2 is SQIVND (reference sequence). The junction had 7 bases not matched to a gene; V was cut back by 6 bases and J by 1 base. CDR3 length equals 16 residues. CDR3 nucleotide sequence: TGTGCCAGTAGCCCTATACAGGGGGCGAGCAATCAGCCCCAGCATTTT. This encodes CASSPIQGASNQPQHF.

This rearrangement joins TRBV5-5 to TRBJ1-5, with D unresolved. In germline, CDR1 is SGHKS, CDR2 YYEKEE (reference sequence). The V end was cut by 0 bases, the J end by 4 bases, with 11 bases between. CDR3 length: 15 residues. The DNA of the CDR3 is TGTGCCAGCAGCTTGGCCCCCACCCTGAATCAGCCCCAGCATTTT. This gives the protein CASSLAPTLNQPQHF.

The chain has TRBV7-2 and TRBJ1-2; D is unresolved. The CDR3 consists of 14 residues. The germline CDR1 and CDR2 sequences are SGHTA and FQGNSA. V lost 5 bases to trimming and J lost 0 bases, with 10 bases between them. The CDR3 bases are TGTGCCAGCAGCCCCGCTCCCACTAACTATGGCTACACCTTC. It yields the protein CASSPAPTNYGYTF.

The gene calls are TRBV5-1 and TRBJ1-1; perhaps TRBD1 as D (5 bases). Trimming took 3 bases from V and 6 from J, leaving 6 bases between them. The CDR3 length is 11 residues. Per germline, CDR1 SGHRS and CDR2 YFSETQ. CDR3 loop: CASSSGAEAFF. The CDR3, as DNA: TGCGCCAGCAGCTCGGGGGCTGAAGCTTTCTTT.

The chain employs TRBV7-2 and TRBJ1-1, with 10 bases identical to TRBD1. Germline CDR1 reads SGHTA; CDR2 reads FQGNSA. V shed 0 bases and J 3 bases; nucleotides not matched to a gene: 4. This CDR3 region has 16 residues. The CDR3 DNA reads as TGTGCCAGCAGCTTAGCCAGGACAGGGGGAGACACTGAAGCTTTCTTT. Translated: CASSLARTGGDTEAFF.

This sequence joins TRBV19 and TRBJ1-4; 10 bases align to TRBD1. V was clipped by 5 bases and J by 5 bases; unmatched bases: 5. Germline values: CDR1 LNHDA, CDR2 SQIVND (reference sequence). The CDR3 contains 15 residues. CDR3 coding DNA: TGTGCCAGTAGTGCACCGGGACAGGGGAATGAAAAACTGTTTTTT. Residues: CASSAPGQGNEKLFF.

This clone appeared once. CDR3 nucleotides: TGTGCCAGCAGTGAACCGGGGGGTTTATTGAACACTGAAGCTTTCTTT. Translating it yields CASSEPGGLLNTEAFF. The V call is TRBV6-1, the J call TRBJ1-1; D may be TRBD1 (5 bases). The germline gives CDR1 MNHNS, CDR2 SASEGT. The CDR3 totals 16 residues. Trimming cost V 2 bases and J 0 bases, with 13 bases left between them.

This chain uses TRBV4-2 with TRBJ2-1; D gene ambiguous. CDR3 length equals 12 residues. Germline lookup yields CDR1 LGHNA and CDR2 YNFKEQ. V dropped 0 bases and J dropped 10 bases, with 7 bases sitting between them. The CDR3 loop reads CASSQDAREQFF. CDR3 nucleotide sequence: TGTGCCAGCAGCCAAGACGCGAGAGAGCAGTTCTTC.

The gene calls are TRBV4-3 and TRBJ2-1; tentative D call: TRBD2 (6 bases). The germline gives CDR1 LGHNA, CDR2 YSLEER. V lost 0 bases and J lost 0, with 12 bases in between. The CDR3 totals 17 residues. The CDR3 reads CASSQEDGGFSYNEQFF. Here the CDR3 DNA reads TGCGCCAGCAGCCAAGAGGACGGAGGGTTCTCCTACAATGAGCAGTTCTTC.